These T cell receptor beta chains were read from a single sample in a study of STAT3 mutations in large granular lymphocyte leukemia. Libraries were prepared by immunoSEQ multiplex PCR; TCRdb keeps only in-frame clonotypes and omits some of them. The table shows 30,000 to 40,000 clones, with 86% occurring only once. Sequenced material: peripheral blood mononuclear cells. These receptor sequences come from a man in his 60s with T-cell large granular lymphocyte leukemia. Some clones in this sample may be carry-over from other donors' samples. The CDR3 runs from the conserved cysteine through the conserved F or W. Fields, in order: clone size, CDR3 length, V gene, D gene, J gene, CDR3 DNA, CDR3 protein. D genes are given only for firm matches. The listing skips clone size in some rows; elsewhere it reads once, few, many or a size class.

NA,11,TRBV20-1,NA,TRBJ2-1,TGCAGTGCTAGTTCCTACAATGAGCAGTTCTTC,CSASSYNEQFF
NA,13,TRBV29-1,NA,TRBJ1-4,TGCAGCGTTGAAGCGGAACCTAATGAAAAACTGTTTTTT,CSVEAEPNEKLFF
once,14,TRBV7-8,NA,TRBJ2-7,TGTGCCAGCAGCTTAGAATCAGGGCGGAGCGAGCAGTACTTC,CASSLESGRSEQYF
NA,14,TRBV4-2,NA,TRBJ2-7,TGTGCCAGCAGCCAAAGGGACGGGATCTACGAGCAGTACTTC,CASSQRDGIYEQYF
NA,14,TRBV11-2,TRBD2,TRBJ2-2,TGTGCCAGCAGCTTAGCGGGAGGCACCGGGGAGCTGTTTTTT,CASSLAGGTGELFF
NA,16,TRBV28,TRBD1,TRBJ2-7,TGTGCCAGCAGTCTGACAGGGTCGACTGTCCTGGGGGAGCAGTACTTC,CASSLTGSTVLGEQYF
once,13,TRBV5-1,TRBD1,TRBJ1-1,TGCGCCACCCAGGGACAGGGGAACACTGAAGCTTTCTTT,CATQGQGNTEAFF
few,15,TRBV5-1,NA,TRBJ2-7,TGCGCCAGCAGCCCCGGGGCAGGCCGGTCCTACGAGCAGTACTTC,CASSPGAGRSYEQYF
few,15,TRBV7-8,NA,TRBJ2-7,TGTGCCAGCAGCTCCCCCCGGGACCGAGCCTACGAGCAGTACTTC,CASSSPRDRAYEQYF
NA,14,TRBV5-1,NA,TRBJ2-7,TGCGCCAGCAATCCTTCAGGATTAGGCTACGAGCAGTACTTC,CASNPSGLGYEQYF
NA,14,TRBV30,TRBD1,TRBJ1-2,TGTGCCTGGGGAATCCTATTAGGGACAGGTGGCTACACCTTC,CAWGILLGTGGYTF
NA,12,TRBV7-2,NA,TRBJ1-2,TGTGCCAGCAGCAGAGACAGCTATGGCTACACCTTC,CASSRDSYGYTF
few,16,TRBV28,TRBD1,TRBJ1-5,TGTGCCAGCAGGCGACGGACAGGGGTCGGAAATCAGCCCCAGCATTTT,CASRRRTGVGNQPQHF
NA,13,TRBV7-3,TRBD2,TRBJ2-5,TGTGCCAGCGCGACTAGCGGGAGAGAGACCCAGTACTTC,CASATSGRETQYF
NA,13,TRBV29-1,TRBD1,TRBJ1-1,TGCAGCGTCGCGACAGGGACGAACACTGAAGCTTTCTTT,CSVATGTNTEAFF
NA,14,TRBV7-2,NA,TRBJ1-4,TGTGCCAGCAGCTTAGGGGGCGGGGGTGAAAAACTGTTTTTT,CASSLGGGGEKLFF
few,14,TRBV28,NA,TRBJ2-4,TGTGCCAGCAGTTTATGGGGCACAAATAACATTCAGTACTTC,CASSLWGTNNIQYF
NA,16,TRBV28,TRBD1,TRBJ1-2,TGTGCCAGCAGTACGGAGACAGGGGACGCGGTCTATGGCTACACCTTC,CASSTETGDAVYGYTF
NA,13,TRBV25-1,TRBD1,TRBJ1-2,TGTGCCAGCAGTGAGACAGGGGAGTATGGCTACACCTTC,CASSETGEYGYTF
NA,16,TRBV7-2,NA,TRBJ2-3,TGTGCCAGCAGCCCCAACCGCGCGACTAGCACAGATACGCAGTATTTT,CASSPNRATSTDTQYF
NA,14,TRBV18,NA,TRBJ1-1,TGTGCCAGCTCACCGGGCGGATTTGACACTGAAGCTTTCTTT,CASSPGGFDTEAFF
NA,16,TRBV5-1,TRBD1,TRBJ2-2,TGCGCCAGCAGCGGGACAGGGGGTGCGAACACCGGGGAGCTGTTTTTT,CASSGTGGANTGELFF
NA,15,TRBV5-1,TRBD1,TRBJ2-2,TGCGCCAGCAGCTTGGACAGGGGGGACACCGGGGAGCTGTTTTTT,CASSLDRGDTGELFF